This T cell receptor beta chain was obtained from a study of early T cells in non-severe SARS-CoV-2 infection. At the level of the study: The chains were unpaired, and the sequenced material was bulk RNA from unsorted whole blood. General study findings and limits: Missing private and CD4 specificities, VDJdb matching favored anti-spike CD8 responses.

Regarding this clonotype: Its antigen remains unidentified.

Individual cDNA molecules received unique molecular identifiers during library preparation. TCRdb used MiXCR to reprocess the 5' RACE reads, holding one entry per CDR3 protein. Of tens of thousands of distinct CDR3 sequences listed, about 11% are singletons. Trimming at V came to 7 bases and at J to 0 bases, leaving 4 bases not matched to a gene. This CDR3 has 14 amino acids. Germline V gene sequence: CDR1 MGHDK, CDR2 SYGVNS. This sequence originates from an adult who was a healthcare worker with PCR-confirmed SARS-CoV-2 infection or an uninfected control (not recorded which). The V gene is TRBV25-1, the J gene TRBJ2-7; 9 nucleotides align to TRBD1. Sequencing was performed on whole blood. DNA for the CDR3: TGTGCCAGCAAAGGACAGGGGAGCTCCTACGAGCAGTACTTC. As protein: CASKGQGSSYEQYF.